A single sample gave rise to the 6 T cell receptor beta chains below, sequenced in a study of blood T cell repertoires in COVID-19. TCRdb keeps only in-frame clones here, not all; method: immunoSEQ multiplex PCR. The sample contains about 210,000 clones, about 92% of which appear only once. The material sequenced was peripheral blood. The receptor set was obtained from a man aged 25 to 45 with acute or convalescent COVID-19.

The chain combines TRBV11-3 with TRBJ2-1, with 7 bases lining up with TRBD2. This CDR3 is 14 amino acids long. V lost 2 bases to trimming and J lost 5 bases; unmatched junction nucleotides: 3. Germline-derived CDR1 and CDR2 are SGHNT and YENEEA. The CDR3, as DNA: TGTGCCAGCAGCTTACGGGGGGATAACAATGAGCAGTTCTTC. Translated, it gives CASSLRGDNNEQFF.

V gene TRBV28 combines with J gene TRBJ1-5; D may be TRBD1 (6 bases). CDR3 size: 14 residues. Germline V CDR1 and CDR2: MDHEN, SYDVKM. Trimming took off 10 bases at V and 1 base at J, with 14 bases between the two ends. CDR3 protein: CATLSQGSNQPQHF. CDR3 DNA sequence: TGTGCCACCCTCTCCCAGGGGAGCAATCAGCCCCAGCATTTT.

The gene calls are TRBV30 and TRBJ1-6, with D perhaps TRBD1 (6 bases). The V and J ends lost 2 bases and 7 bases respectively, with 12 bases between them. The CDR3 covers 14 residues. Germline values: CDR1 GTSNPN, CDR2 SVGIG (reference sequence). The CDR3 DNA follows: TGTGCCTGGAGTCGGGGACACAAAAATTCACCCCTCCACTTT. Residues: CAWSRGHKNSPLHF. Using reference TRBV30 and TRBJ1-6 for the parts outside the CDR3, the full variable domain is SQTIHQWPATLVQPVGSPLSLECTVEGTSNPNLYWYRQAAGRGLQLLFYSVGIGQISSEVPQNLSASRPQDRQFILSSKKLLLSDSGFYLCAWSRGHKNSPLHFGNGTRLTVT.

The chain employs TRBV6-5 and TRBJ2-7; maybe TRBD2 (6 bases). This CDR3 has 12 amino acids. Trimming took 6 bases from V and 2 from J, leaving 8 bases between them. Germline assignment: CDR1 MNHEY and CDR2 SVGAGI. The CDR3 sequence is CASRRETYEQYF. For the CDR3, the DNA is TGTGCCAGCAGGCGGGAAACCTACGAGCAGTACTTC.

This chain joins TRBV28 and TRBJ2-3, with 7 bases lining up with TRBD1. CDR1 and CDR2 (germline): MDHEN, SYDVKM. Unmatched junction bases numbered 11, after V lost 8 bases and J lost 3 bases. The CDR3 consists of 15 residues. The CDR3 spells CASRGDRVITDTQYF. For the CDR3, the DNA is TGTGCCAGCCGAGGTGACAGGGTAATAACAGATACGCAGTATTTT. Filled out from reference TRBV28 and TRBJ2-3, the complete variable domain reads DVKVTQSSRYLVKRTGEKVFLECVQDMDHENMFWYRQDPGLGLRLIYFSYDVKMKEKGDIPEGYSVSREKKERFSLILESASTNQTSMYLCASRGDRVITDTQYFGPGTRLTVL.

V and J are TRBV28 and TRBJ1-6; D might be TRBD1 (5 bases). This CDR3 is 18 amino acids long. CDR1 is MDHEN and CDR2 is SYDVKM in the germline V gene. Trimming shortened V by 2 bases and J by 4 bases, and 18 bases separated the two germline ends. CDR3 nucleotide sequence: TGTGCCAGCAGTTTAAGTGTGACGCAGGGCCCTTATAATTCACCCCTCCACTTT. This gives the protein CASSLSVTQGPYNSPLHF.